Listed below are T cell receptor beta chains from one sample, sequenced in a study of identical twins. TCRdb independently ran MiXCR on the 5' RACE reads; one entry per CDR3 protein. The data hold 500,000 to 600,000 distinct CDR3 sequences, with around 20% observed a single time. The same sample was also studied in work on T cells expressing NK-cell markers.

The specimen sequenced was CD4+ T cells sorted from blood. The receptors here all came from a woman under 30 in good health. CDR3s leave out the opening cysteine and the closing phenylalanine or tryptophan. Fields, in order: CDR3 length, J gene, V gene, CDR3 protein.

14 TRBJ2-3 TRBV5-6 ASAGPSGTGTDTQY
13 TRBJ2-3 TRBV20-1 SASDWGGSADTQY
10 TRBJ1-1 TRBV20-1 SAPKGSTEAF
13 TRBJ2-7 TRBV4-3 ASSQFNGFSYEQY
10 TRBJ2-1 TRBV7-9 AGSRDPNEQF
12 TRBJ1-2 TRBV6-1 ASSEAGTGYGYT
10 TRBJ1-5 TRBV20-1 SARGGDQPQH
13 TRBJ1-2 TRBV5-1 ASRSTGGGLYGYT
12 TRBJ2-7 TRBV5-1 ASSLAPQGYEQY
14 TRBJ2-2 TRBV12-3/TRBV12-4 ASSFSGSRNTGELF
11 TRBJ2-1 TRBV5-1 ASWSLRGDEQF
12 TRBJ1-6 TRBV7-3 ASSSKDINSPLH
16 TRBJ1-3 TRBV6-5 ASRLEGQGSYAGNTIY
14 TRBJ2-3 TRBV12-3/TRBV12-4 ASSTPGLQLTDTQY
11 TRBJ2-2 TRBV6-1 ASRSLNTGELF
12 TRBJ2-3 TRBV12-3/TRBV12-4 ASTWRGPTDTQY
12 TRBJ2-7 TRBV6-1 ASSARQGYYEQY
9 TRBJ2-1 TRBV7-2 ASSFVYEQF
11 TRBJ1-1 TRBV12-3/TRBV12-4 ASTRGGNTEAF
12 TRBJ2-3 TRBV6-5 ASSYSLKFDTQY
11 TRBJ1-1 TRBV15 ATLGTVNTEAF
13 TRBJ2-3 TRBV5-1 ASSLGRFSTDTQY
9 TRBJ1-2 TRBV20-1 SASRSYGYT
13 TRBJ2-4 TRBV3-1 ASSQAGAGKNIQY
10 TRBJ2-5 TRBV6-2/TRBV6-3 ASSYGFETQY
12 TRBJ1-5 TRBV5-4 ASSLGGSPRPQH